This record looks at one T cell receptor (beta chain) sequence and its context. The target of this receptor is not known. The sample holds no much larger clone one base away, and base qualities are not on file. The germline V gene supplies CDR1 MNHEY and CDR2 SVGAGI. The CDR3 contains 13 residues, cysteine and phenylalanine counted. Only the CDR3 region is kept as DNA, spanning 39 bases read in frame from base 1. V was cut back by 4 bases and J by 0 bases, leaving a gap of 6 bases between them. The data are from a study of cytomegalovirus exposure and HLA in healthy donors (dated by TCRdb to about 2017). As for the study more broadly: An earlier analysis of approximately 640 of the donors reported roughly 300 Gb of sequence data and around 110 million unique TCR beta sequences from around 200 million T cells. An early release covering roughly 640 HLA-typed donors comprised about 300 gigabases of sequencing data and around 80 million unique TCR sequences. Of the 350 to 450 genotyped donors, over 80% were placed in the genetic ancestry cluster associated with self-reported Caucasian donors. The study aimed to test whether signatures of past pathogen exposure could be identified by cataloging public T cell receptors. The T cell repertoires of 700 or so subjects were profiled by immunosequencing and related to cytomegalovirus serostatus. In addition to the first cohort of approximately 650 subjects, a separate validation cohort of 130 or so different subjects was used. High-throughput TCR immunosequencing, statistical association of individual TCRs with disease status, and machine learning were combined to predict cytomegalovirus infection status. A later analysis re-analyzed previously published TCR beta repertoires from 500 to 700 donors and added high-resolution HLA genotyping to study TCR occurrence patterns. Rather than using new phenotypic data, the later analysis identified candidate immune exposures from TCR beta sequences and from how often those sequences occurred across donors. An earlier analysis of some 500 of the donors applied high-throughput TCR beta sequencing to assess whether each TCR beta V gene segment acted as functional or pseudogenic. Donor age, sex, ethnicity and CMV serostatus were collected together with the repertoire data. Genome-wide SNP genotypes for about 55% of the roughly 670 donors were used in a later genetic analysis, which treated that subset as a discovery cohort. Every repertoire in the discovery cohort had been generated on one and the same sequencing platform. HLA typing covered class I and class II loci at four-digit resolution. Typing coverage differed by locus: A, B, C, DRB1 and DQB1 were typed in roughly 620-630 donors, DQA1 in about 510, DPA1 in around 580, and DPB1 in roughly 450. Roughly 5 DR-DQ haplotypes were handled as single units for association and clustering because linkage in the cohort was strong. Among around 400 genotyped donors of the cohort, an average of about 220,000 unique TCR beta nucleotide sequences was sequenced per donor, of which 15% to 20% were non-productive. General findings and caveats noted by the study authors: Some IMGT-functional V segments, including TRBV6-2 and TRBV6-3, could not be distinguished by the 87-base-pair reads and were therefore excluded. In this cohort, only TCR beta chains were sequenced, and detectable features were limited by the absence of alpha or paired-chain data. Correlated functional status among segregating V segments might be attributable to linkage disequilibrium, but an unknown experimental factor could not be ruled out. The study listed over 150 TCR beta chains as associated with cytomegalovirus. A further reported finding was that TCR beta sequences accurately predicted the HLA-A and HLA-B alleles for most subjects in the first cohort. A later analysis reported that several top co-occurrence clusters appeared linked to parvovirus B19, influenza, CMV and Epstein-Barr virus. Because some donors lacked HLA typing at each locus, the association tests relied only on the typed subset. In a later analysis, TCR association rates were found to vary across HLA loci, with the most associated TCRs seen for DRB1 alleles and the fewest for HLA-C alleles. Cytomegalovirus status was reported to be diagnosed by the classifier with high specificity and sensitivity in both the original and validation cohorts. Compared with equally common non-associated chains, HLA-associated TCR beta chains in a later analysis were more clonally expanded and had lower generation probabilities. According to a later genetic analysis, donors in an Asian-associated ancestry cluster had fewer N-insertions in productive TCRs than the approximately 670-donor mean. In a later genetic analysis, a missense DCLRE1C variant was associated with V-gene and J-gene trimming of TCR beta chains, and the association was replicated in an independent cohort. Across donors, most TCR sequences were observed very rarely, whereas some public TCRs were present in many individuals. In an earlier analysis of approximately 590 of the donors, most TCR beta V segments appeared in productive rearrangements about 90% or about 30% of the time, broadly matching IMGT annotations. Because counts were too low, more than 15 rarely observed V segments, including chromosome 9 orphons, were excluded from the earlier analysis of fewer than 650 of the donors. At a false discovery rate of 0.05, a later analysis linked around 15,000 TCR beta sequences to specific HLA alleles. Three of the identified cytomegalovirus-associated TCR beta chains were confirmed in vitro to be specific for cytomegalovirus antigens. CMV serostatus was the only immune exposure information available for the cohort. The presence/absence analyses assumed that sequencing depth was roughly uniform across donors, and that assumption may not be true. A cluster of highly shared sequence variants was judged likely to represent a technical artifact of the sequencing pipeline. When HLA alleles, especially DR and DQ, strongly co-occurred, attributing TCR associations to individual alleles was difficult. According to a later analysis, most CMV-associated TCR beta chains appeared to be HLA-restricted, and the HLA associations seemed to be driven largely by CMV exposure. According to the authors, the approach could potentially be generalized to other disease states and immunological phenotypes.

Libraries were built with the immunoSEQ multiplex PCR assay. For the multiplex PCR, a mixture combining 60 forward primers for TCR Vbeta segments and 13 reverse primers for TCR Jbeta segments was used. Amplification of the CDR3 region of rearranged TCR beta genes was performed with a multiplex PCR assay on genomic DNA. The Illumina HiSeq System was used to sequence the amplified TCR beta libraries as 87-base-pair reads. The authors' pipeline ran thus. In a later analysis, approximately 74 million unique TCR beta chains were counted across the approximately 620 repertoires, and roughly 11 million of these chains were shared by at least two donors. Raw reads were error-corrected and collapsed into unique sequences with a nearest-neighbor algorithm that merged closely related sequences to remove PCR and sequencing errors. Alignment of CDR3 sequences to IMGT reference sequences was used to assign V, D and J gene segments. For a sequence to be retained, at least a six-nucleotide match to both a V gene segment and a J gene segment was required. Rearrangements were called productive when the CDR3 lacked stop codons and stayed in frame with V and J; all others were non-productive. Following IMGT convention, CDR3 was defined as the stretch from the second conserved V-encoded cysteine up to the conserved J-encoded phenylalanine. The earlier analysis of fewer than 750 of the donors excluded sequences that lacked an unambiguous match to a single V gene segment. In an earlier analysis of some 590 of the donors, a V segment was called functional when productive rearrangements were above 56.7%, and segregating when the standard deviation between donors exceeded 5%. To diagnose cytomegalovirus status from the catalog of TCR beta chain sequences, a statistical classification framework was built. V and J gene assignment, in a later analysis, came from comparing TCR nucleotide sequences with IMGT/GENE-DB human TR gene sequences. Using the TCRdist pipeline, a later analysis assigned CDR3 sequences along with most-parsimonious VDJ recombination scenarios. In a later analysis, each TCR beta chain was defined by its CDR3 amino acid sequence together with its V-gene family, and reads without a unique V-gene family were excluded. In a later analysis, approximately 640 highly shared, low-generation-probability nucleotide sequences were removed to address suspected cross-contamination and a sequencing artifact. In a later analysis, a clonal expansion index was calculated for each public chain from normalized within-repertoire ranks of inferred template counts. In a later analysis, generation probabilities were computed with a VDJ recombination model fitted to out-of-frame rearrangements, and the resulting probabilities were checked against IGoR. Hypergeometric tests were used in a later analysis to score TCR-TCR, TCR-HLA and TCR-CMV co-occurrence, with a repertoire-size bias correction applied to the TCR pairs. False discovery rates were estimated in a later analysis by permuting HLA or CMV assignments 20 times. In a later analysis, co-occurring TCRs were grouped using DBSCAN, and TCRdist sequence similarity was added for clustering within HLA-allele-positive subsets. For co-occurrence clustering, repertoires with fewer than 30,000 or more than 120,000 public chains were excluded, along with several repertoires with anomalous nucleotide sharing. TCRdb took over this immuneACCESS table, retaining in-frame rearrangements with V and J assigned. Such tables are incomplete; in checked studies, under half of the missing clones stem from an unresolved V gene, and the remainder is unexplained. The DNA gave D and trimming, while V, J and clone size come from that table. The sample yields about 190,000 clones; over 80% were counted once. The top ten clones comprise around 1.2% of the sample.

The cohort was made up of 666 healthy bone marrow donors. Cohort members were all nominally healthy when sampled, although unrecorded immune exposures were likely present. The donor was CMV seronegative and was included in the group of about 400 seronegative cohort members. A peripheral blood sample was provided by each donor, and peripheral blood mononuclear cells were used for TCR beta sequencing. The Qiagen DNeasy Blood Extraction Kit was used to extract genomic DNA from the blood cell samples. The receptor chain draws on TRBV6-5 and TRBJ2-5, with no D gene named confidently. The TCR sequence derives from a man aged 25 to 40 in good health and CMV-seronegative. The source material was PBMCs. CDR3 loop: CASSFRYQETQYF. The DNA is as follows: TGTGCCAGCAGTTTCCGGTACCAAGAGACCCAGTACTTC.